The rows below give T cell receptor beta chains drawn from one sample of a study of cytomegalovirus exposure and HLA in healthy donors. Produced via immunoSEQ multiplex PCR; TCRdb's table is partial and in-frame only. Counted here are fewer than 45,000 clones, roughly 90% occurring once; the ten biggest clones make up under 3.5%. The specimen was PBMCs. The receptors were gathered from a woman aged 18 to 35 in good health and CMV-seronegative. CDR3s include the opening cysteine and the closing phenylalanine or tryptophan. The order of the fields is clone size, V gene, J gene, D gene, CDR3 DNA, CDR3 protein. The D gene is left open where the match is weak. The listing skips clone size in some rows; elsewhere it reads once, few, many or a size class.

size: NA; V: TRBV2; J: TRBJ1-1; D: TRBD1; DNA: TGTGCCAGCAGTGTAAGACAGGGAGGCGTCGCTGAAGCTTTCTTT; CDR3: CASSVRQGGVAEAFF
size: NA; V: TRBV5-1; J: TRBJ1-2; D: TRBD1; DNA: TGCGCCAGCAGCTTGGGGACAGGGTCGGGCTATGGCTACACCTTC; CDR3: CASSLGTGSGYGYTF
size: NA; V: TRBV30; J: TRBJ2-5; D: NA; DNA: TGTGCCTGGAGCCCGGGAGTGGAGACCCAGTACTTC; CDR3: CAWSPGVETQYF
size: NA; V: TRBV27; J: TRBJ1-1; D: TRBD1; DNA: TGTGCCAGCAGTTTCAACAGGGGGGGGACTGAAGCTTTCTTT; CDR3: CASSFNRGGTEAFF
size: NA; V: TRBV7-9; J: TRBJ2-5; D: NA; DNA: TGTGCCAGCAACACAGGGCGGGTAGGAGTCGCGGAGGCCCAGTACTTC; CDR3: CASNTGRVGVAEAQYF
size: once; V: TRBV28; J: TRBJ2-7; D: TRBD1; DNA: TGTGCCAGCAGTTCCCGACAGGGAATAACCTACGAGCAGTACTTC; CDR3: CASSSRQGITYEQYF
size: NA; V: TRBV18; J: TRBJ2-1; D: TRBD2; DNA: TGTGCCAGCCAAACCGGGACTAGCGGCTACAATGAGCAGTTCTTC; CDR3: CASQTGTSGYNEQFF
size: NA; V: TRBV9; J: TRBJ2-7; D: TRBD2; DNA: TGTGCCAGCAGCGAAAGCGGGGGGAGCTCCTACGAGCAGTACTTC; CDR3: CASSESGGSSYEQYF
size: NA; V: TRBV28; J: TRBJ2-7; D: TRBD1; DNA: TGTGCCAGCAGTCTCGGGACAGCGGTTCCCGGTCAGCAGTACTTC; CDR3: CASSLGTAVPGQQYF
size: NA; V: TRBV10-2; J: TRBJ2-5; D: TRBD2; DNA: TGCGCCAGCACTAAGCGGGAGTGGGAGACCCAGTACTTC; CDR3: CASTKREWETQYF
size: NA; V: TRBV27; J: TRBJ1-1; D: NA; DNA: TGTGCCAGCAGTTTTTCAAGGGGCTTTGACACTGAAGCTTTCTTT; CDR3: CASSFSRGFDTEAFF
size: NA; V: TRBV27; J: TRBJ2-7; D: TRBD2; DNA: TGTGCCAGCAGACCTGAACTAGCGTCCGAGCAGTACTTC; CDR3: CASRPELASEQYF
size: NA; V: TRBV5-1; J: TRBJ1-2; D: TRBD1; DNA: TGCGCCAGCAGCTTGACTGCAGGGGGATATGGCTACACCTTC; CDR3: CASSLTAGGYGYTF
size: NA; V: TRBV9; J: TRBJ1-4; D: TRBD1; DNA: TGCGCCAGCAGCCCCGGAGGGGGACAGGGGAATGAAAAACTGTTTTTT; CDR3: CASSPGGGQGNEKLFF
size: NA; V: TRBV4-3; J: TRBJ2-1; D: TRBD2; DNA: TGCGCCAGCAGCCAAGATCTTAGGAGGGCTAGCGGGAGGGCCGTATGGAATGAGCAGTTCTTC; CDR3: CASSQDLRRASGRAVWNEQFF
size: NA; V: TRBV28; J: TRBJ1-1; D: TRBD1; DNA: TGTGCCAGCAGTTTCCACAGGGGGACTGAAGCTTTCTTT; CDR3: CASSFHRGTEAFF
size: NA; V: TRBV7-9; J: TRBJ1-2; D: TRBD1; DNA: TGTGCCAGCAGCCCACGGACAGGAAACTATGGCTACACCTTC; CDR3: CASSPRTGNYGYTF
size: NA; V: TRBV7-9; J: TRBJ2-7; D: NA; DNA: TGTGCCAGCAGCGCCTCCGGGACTCCCTACGAGCAGTACTTC; CDR3: CASSASGTPYEQYF
size: NA; V: TRBV28; J: TRBJ2-2; D: NA; DNA: TGTGCCAGCAAATCCGGCAGGGAGAACACCGGGGAGCTGTTTTTT; CDR3: CASKSGRENTGELFF
size: NA; V: TRBV5-1; J: TRBJ2-5; D: NA; DNA: TGCGCCAGCAGCCCCGTTGAGGGAGGGGGAGAGACCCAGTACTTC; CDR3: CASSPVEGGGETQYF
size: NA; V: TRBV6-5; J: TRBJ2-7; D: NA; DNA: TGTGCCAGCAGTTTCTCGGCAGGGGTAACCTACGAGCAGTACTTC; CDR3: CASSFSAGVTYEQYF
size: NA; V: TRBV5-8; J: TRBJ2-3; D: TRBD2; DNA: TGTGCCAGCGGCAAGGGACTAGCGGGCGCGTCAGATACGCAGTATTTT; CDR3: CASGKGLAGASDTQYF
size: NA; V: TRBV7-2; J: TRBJ2-1; D: NA; DNA: TGTGCCAGCAGCTTAAGCCTGAGCTCCTACAATGAGCAGTTCTTC; CDR3: CASSLSLSSYNEQFF
size: NA; V: TRBV5-1; J: TRBJ1-2; D: TRBD1; DNA: TGCGCCAGCAGCTTGGACGGCCGGGACAGCCCGGGAAACTATGGCTACACCTTC; CDR3: CASSLDGRDSPGNYGYTF
size: NA; V: TRBV7-3; J: TRBJ2-1; D: NA; DNA: TGTGCCAGCAGCTTAAGACGGGAGAGCTACAATGAGCAGTTCTTC; CDR3: CASSLRRESYNEQFF
size: NA; V: TRBV13; J: TRBJ2-2; D: NA; DNA: TGTGCCAGCAGCTCGGGAGTACGGGGCCCAACCGGGGAGCTGTTTTTT; CDR3: CASSSGVRGPTGELFF
size: NA; V: TRBV9; J: TRBJ2-7; D: NA; DNA: TGTGCCAGCAGCGTAGCGGTGGGAGGTGCTTCCTACGAGCAGTACTTC; CDR3: CASSVAVGGASYEQYF
size: few; V: TRBV5-1; J: TRBJ2-3; D: NA; DNA: TGCGCCAGCAGCTTCAGGCTAGAGGGAGATACGCAGTATTTT; CDR3: CASSFRLEGDTQYF
size: NA; V: TRBV9; J: TRBJ1-2; D: NA; DNA: TGTGCCAGCAGCGTGGGGAGGAGCTATGGCTACACCTTC; CDR3: CASSVGRSYGYTF